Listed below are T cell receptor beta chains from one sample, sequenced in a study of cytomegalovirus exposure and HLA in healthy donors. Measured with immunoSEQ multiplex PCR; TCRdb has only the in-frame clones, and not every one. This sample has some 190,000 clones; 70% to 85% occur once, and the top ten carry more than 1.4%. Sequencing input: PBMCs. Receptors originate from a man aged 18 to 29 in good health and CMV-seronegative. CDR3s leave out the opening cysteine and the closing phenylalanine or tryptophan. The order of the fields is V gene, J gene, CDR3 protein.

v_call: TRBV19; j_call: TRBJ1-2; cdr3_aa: ASSRHRVGYT
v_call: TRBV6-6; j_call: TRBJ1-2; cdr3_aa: ASSYSWQNYGYT
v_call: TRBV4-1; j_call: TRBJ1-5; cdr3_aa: ASSRGQYSNQPQH
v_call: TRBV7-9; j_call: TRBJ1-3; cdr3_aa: ASSVYFTGVRGNTIY
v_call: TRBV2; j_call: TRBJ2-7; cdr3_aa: ASSEVPGGPYEQY
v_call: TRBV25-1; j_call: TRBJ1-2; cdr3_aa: ASSETGVYT
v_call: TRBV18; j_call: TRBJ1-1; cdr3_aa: ASSPQTKAGRTANTEAF
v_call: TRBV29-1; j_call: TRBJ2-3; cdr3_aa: SVDEQGATDTQY
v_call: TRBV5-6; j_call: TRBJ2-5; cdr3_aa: ASSLDVQQETQY
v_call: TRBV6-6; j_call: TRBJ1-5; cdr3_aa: ASSTRGPSPQH
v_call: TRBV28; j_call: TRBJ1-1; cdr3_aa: ASSPQTGTEAF
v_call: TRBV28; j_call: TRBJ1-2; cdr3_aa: ASAGGLNYGYT
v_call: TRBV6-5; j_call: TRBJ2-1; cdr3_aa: ASSYTYRLGNEQF
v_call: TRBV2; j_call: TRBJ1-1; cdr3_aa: ASSEGQVTTEAF
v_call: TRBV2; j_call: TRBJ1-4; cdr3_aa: ASSRDREKLF
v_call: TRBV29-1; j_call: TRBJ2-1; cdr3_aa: SVEASWAVIPGQRSSYNEQF
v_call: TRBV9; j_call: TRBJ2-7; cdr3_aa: ASSPRTGQYEQY
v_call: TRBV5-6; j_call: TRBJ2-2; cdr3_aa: ASSLKLRLAGSGELF
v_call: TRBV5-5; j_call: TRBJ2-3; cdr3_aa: ASSTPRSVLDTQY
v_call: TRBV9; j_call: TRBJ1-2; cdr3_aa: ASSPGRDRARYGYT
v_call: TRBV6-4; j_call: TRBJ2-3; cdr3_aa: ASSDQYGADTQY
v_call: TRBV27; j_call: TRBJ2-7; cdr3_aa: ASRLAGAYEQY
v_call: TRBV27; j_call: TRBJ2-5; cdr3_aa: ASSPRGGWGGETQY
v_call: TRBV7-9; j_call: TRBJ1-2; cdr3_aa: ASSNGPGSFNYGYT
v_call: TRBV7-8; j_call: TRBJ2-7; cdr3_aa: ASSFYDSSYEQY
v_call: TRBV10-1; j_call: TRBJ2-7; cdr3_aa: ASSEYASGDYEQY
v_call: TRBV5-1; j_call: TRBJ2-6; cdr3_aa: ASSLGGGSYSGGYSGANVLT
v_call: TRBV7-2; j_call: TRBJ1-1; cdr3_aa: ASSSHRGTEAF
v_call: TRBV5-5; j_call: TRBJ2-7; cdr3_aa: ASSLVRGASYEQY
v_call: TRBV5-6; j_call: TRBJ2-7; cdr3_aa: ASSMTGEQY
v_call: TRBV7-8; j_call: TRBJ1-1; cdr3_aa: ASSSRGGVGRTEAF
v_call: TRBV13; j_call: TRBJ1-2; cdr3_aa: ASSLRRIYGYT
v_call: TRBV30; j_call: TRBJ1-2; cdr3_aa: AWSVPSRGPGYGYT
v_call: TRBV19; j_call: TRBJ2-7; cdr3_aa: ASKRGPLGEQY
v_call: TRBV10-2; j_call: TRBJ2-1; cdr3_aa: ASSGNRGRYEQF
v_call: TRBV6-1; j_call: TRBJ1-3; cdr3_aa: ASSRQGARNTIY
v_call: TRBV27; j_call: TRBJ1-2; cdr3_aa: ASSLYRGHGYT
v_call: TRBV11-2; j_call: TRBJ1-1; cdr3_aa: ASSLEQGVTEAF
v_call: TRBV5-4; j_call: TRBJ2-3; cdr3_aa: ASSSKTDNSGGVITDTQY
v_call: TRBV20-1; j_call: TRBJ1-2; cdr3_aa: SAYRGGGYT
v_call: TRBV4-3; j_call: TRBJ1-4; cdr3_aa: ASSQDLPKGQNEKLF
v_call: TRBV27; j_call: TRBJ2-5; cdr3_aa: ASSFGVAGGPPQY
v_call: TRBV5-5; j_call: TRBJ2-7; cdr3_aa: ASSLDQGDGYEQY
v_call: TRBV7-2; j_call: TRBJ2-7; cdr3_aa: ASSLYPGTGAYEQY
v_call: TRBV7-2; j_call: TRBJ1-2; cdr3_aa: ASSFRASGQGAEGYT
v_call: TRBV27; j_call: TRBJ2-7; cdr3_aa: ASSLSGGSYEQY